One T cell receptor beta chain is described in this entry. Its specificity is not known. CDR1 and CDR2 from the germline V gene are DFQATT and SNEGSKA (reference sequence). The CDR3 consists of 16 residues. The junction had 10 bases not matched to a gene; V was cut back by 2 bases and J by 5 bases. This sample is part of a study of T-cell reconstitution after alpha-beta-depleted transplantation in children. Study findings and constraints: By one year post-transplant, T-cell counts and diversity largely arose from T cells that were newly produced. About two months after transplant, alpha-beta T cells reportedly came from several hundred expanded graft clones.

A TCRbeta library incorporating unique molecular identifiers was prepared. TCRdb redid the calling of the PCR reads with MiXCR, one entry per CDR3 protein. The table includes 450,000 to 550,000 distinct CDR3 sequences, about an eighth detected once. This rearrangement joins TRBV20-1 to TRBJ2-2; 8 positions agree with TRBD1. Sequencing used PBMCs, mostly from graft donor cells, obtained 180 days after TCRalphabeta/CD19-depleted stem cell transplant. The source is a female patient between 2 and 15 years old who had a stem cell transplant for aplastic anemia, so the T cells may come from the graft donor. The CDR3 DNA reads as TGCAGTGCTAGATCGCCAAGGGACAGGTATACCGGGGAGCTGTTTTTT. It specifies CSARSPRDRYTGELFF.